This section outlines one T cell receptor beta chain sequence together with its context. The J segment lost 1 base and the V segment lost 4 bases, leaving 4 bases of the junction unmatched. The CDR3 runs to 15 residues. CDR1 is SNHLY, CDR2 FYNNEI, per germline. This entry is derived from a study of somatic mutations in cytotoxic T cells in rheumatoid arthritis. Libraries were prepared by immunoSEQ multiplex PCR; TCRdb keeps only in-frame clonotypes and omits some of them. The sample contains about 26,000 clones, roughly 82% of which appear only once. V and J are TRBV2 and TRBJ2-7, with 10 bases fitting TRBD1. The receptor comes from a middle-aged man in good health. Specimen: CD8+ T cells sorted from blood. This CDR3 reads CASSARDRGSYEQYF. Written as DNA, the CDR3 is TGTGCCAGCAGTGCGAGGGACAGGGGTTCCTACGAGCAGTACTTC.